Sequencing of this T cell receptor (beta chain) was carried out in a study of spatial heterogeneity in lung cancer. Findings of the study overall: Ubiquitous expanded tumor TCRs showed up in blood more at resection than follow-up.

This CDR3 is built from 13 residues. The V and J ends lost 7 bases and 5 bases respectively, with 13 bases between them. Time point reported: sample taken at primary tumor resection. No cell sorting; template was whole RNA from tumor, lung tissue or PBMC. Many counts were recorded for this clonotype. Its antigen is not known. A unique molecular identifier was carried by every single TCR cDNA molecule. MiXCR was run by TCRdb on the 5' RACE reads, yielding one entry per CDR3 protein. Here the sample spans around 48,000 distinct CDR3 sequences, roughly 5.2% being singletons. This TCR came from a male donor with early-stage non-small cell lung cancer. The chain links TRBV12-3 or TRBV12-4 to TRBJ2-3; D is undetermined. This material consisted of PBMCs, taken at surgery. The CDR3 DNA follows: TGTGCCAGCACTCCGCCCGTGGGAGATACGCAGTATTTT. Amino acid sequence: CASTPPVGDTQYF.